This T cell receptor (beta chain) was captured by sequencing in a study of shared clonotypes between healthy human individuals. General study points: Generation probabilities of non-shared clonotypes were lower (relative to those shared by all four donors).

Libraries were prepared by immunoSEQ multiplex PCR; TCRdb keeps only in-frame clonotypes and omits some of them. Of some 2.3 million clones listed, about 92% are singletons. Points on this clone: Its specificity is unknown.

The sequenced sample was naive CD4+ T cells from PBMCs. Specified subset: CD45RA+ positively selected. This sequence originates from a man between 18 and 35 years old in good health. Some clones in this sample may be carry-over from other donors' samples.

This CDR3 is CASSVDHGGDTIYF. CDR3 DNA sequence: TGTGCCAGCAGCGTCGATCACGGAGGAGACACCATATATTTT. This chain uses TRBV7-6 with TRBJ1-3, with D hard to call. This CDR3 has 14 amino acids. Between the trimmed V and J ends, which lost 5 bases and 8 bases, there was a span of 16 bases. Germline CDR1 reads SGHVS; CDR2 reads FNYEAQ.